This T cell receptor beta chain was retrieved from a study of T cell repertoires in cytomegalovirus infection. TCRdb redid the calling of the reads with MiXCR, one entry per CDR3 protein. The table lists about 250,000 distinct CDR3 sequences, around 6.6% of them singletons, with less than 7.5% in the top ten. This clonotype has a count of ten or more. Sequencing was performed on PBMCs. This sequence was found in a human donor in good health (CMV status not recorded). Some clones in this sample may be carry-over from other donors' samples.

CDR3 sequence: CASMIRLIGVAFF. The CDR3 DNA sequence: TGTGCCAGCATGATACGTTTAATCGGGGTGGCTTTCTTT. V and J are TRBV7-2 and TRBJ1-1, with D uncertain. This CDR3 has 13 residues. Germline CDR1 is SGHTA and CDR2 is FQGNSA. V lost 7 bases and J 11 bases, leaving 20 bases between the germline ends.